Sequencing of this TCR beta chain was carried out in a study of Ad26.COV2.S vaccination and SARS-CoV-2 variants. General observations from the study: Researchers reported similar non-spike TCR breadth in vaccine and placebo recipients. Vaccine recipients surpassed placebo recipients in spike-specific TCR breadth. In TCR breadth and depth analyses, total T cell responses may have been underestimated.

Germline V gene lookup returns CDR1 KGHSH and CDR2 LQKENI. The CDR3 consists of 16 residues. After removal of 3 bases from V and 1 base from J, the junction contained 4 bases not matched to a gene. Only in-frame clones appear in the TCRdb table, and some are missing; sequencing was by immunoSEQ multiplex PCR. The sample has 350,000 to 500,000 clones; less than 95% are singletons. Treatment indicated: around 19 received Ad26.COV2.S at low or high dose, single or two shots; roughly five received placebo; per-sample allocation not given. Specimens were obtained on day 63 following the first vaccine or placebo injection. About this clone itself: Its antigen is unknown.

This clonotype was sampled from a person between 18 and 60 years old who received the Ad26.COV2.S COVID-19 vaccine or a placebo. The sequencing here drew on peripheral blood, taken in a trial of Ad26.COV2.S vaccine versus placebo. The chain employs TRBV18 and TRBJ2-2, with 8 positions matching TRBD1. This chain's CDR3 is CASSPLQGGNTGELFF. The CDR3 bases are TGTGCCAGCTCACCCCTACAGGGGGGGAACACCGGGGAGCTGTTTTTT.